A selection of T cell receptor beta chains follows, all from one sample in a study of T cell repertoires in cytomegalovirus infection. From the reads, TCRdb called clonotypes with MiXCR, one entry per CDR3 protein. The table records 400,000 or so distinct CDR3 sequences, 25% to 40% of them present only once. Sequencing was carried out using PBMCs. The receptors originated from a human donor in good health (CMV status not recorded). Some clones in this sample may be carry-over from other donors' samples. Each CDR3 is given without its conserved first and last residue. The order of the fields is D gene, V gene, clone size, J gene, CDR3 protein. A D gene is named only where the DNA matches it firmly. Rows may omit the clone size; those that give it use once, few, many or a size class.

TRBD1	TRBV7-8	few	TRBJ1-1	ASARGPEAF
.	TRBV7-2	few	TRBJ2-6	ASSSLRANVLT
.	TRBV12-3/TRBV12-4	many	TRBJ1-4	ASSLHGGNEKLF
TRBD1	TRBV12-3/TRBV12-4	.	TRBJ1-6	ASTGQGSNSPLH
TRBD1	TRBV15	few	TRBJ2-5	ATSSRDRQETQY
.	TRBV19	.	TRBJ1-5	ASSMFGDWNQPQH
TRBD1	TRBV19	.	TRBJ2-1	ASSLDRASYNEQF
TRBD2	TRBV7-2	few	TRBJ2-3	ASSLYGASGGVSDTQY
TRBD1	TRBV19	.	TRBJ2-4	ASGRDRGNIQY
.	TRBV19	few	TRBJ1-1	ASSTWTRDTEAF
.	TRBV5-3	.	TRBJ1-5	ASSPMRMGYQPQH
TRBD1	TRBV29-1	.	TRBJ2-2	SAGTAVARELF
TRBD2	TRBV7-6	.	TRBJ2-3	ASSFTGGPDTQY
.	TRBV6-5	.	TRBJ2-1	SSTSRGNEQF
.	TRBV4-3	.	TRBJ2-1	ASSQEVVVKEQF
.	TRBV7-2	.	TRBJ2-7	ASSDTRGGPYEQY
.	TRBV7-6	many	TRBJ2-1	ASSLKGAGEQF
.	TRBV6-5	.	TRBJ1-1	ASSYTDTRGTEAF
.	TRBV6-5	.	TRBJ2-7	ASSYLPGRGGYEQY
.	TRBV7-2	many	TRBJ1-1	ASSSRNPNTEAF
TRBD1	TRBV2	few	TRBJ1-6	ASSSTGDNSPLH
TRBD2	TRBV4-1	.	TRBJ2-6	ASSQGPGASGGLSSGANVLT